This entry is about one TCR beta chain. Its antigen is currently unknown. This sample is part of a study of CD8 T cells in Susac syndrome. The overall study: Among the sequenced Susac syndrome patients, roughly six had active disease while under ten were in remission. Patients with Susac syndrome were therapy-naive, treated with corticosteroids, or treated with intravenous immunoglobulin alone when blood was collected. Points from the study as a whole: It was acknowledged by the study that relatively few individuals were included in its TCR sequencing and HLA analysis.

TEMRA cells were enriched by FACS, and CD4+ and CD8+ T cells were negatively isolated. With random hexamers, reverse transcription was performed on roughly 0.5 to 1 ug of RNA. TCRdb re-analysed the immunoSEQ multiplex PCR reads in MiXCR, keeping a single row per CDR3 protein. The profile shows 150,000 to 200,000 distinct CDR3 sequences, around nine tenths of them singletons. V lost 5 bases to trimming and J lost 8 bases; unmatched junction nucleotides: 8. Germline lookup yields CDR1 MNHEY and CDR2 SVGAGI. This CDR3 spans 14 amino acids. The TCR was taken from a human donor with Susac syndrome. The chain couples TRBV6-5 to TRBJ2-1; 8 bases line up with TRBD1. Sequenced sample: CD4+ T cells from PBMCs. The CDR3 is CASSRTGLWDEQFF. The CDR3 DNA sequence: TGTGCCAGCAGTAGGACAGGGCTGTGGGATGAGCAGTTCTTC.